This TCR beta chain was recovered during a study of blood T cells in healthy people across ages. Primed by a sample-barcoded 5' primer and a J-beta primer mix, a second PCR proceeded for about 6 to 12 cycles. Sequencing of every sample gave 3 million or more CDR3-containing paired-end reads. TCRdb re-analysed the 5' RACE reads in MiXCR, keeping a single row per CDR3 protein. Seen here are about a million distinct CDR3 sequences, approximately 50% observed once, and the top ten hold 20% to 25%. Concerning this clonotype itself: What it recognizes is unknown.

Notes on the study in general: Both higher diversity and more naive CD4+ cells marked long-lived donors when set against aged donors.

The specimen was blood. The source of this sequence is a woman aged 60-75 years in good health.

The CDR3 loop reads CASRESGEYEQYF. CDR3 coding DNA: TGTGCCAGCAGGGAGTCAGGTGAATACGAGCAGTACTTC. The chain uses TRBV6-2 or TRBV6-3 and TRBJ2-5; D is undetermined. The J call may be mistaken, given a closer DNA end match to TRBJ2-7. Germline V gene lookup returns CDR1 MNHEY and CDR2 SVGEGT. The CDR3 extends over 13 amino acids.